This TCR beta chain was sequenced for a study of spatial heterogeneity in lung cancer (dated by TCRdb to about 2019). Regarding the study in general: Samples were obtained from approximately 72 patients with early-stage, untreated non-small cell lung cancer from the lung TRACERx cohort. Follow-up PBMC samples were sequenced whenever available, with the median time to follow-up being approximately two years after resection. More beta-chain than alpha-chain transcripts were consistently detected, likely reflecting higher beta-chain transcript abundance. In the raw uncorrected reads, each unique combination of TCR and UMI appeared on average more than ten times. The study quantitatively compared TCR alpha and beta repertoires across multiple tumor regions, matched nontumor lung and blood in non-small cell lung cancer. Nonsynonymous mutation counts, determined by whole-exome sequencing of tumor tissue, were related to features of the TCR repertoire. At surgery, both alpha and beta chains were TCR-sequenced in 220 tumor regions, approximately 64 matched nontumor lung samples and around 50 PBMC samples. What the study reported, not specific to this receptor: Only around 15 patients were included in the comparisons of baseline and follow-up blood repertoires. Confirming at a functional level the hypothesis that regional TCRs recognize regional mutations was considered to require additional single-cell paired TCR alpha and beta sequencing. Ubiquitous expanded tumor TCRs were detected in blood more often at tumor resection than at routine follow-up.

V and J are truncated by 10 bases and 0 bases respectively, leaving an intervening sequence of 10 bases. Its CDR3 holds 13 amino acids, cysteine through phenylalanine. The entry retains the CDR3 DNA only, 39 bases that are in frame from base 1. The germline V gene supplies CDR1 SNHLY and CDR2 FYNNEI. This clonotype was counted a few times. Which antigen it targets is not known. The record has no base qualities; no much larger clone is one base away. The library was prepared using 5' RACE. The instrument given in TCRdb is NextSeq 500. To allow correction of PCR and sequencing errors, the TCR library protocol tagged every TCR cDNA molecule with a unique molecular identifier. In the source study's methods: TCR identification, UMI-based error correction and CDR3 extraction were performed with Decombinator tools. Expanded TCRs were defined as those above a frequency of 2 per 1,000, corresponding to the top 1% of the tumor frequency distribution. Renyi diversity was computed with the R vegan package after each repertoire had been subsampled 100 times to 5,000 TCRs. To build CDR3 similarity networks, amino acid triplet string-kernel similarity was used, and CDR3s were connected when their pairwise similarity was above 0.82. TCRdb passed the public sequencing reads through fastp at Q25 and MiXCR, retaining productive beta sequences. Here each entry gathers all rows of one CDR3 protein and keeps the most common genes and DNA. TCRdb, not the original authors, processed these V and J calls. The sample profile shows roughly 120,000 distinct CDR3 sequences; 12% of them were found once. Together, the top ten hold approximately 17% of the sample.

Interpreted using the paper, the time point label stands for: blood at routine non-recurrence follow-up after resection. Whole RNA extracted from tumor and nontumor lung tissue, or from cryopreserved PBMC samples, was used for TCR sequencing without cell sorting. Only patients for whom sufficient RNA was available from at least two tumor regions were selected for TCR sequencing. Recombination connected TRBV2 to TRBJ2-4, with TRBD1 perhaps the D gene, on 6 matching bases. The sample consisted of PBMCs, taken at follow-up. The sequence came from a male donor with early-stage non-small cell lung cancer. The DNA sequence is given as TGTGCCATAAGAGGGGGAGCCAAAAACATTCAGTACTTC. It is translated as CAIRGGAKNIQYF.